The 19 T cell receptor beta chains reported below all come from one sample, sequenced in a study of blood T cell repertoires in COVID-19. Produced via immunoSEQ multiplex PCR; TCRdb's table is partial and in-frame only. The sample yields approximately 290,000 clones, over 85% seen once. Sequenced material: peripheral blood. Receptors were obtained from a woman between 25 and 40 years old with COVID-19, enrolled during active disease.

The J gene is TRBJ1-2, the V gene TRBV27; 8 positions match TRBD1. Germline V CDR1 and CDR2: MNHEY, SMNVEV (reference sequence). The ends lost 3 bases at V and 6 bases at J; junction bases unmatched: 9. This CDR3 region has 15 residues. CDR3 bases: TGTGCCAGCAGTTTGCGACAGGGGCGGGGGAATGGCTACACCTTC. As protein: CASSLRQGRGNGYTF.

The chain recombines TRBV7-8 with TRBJ1-1; 9 bases are a match to TRBD1. Germline V gene lookup returns CDR1 SGHVS and CDR2 FQNEAQ. The CDR3 sequence is 15 residues long. The J segment lost 2 bases and the V segment lost 2 bases, leaving 3 bases of the junction unmatched. The CDR3, as DNA: TGTGCCAGCAGCTTACACAGGGGGCTAAACACTGAAGCTTTCTTT. Translation gives CASSLHRGLNTEAFF. The full variable domain, its missing parts supplied by reference TRBV7-8 and TRBJ1-1, is GAGVSQSPRYKVAKRGQDVALRCDPISGHVSLFWYQQALGQGPEFLTYFQNEAQLDKSGLPSDRFFAERPEGSVSTLKIQRTQQEDSAVYLCASSLHRGLNTEAFFGQGTRLTVV.

V usage is TRBV10-1 and J usage is TRBJ1-3; D gene unclear. Germline CDR1 WNHNN, CDR2 SYGVQD (reference sequence). The CDR3 length is 14 residues. With 0 bases removed from V and 2 bases from J, the gap between germline ends came to 5 bases. CDR3 sequence: CASSESGPGNTIYF. The CDR3 nucleotides read TGCGCCAGCAGTGAGTCGGGCCCTGGAAACACCATATATTTT.

V usage is TRBV4-2 and J usage is TRBJ2-1, with D possibly being TRBD2 (7 bases). The V and J ends lost 11 bases and 8 bases respectively, with 22 bases between them. CDR3 length: 14 amino acids. Germline values: CDR1 LGHNA, CDR2 YNFKEQ. The CDR3: CAAPLGGGCDEQFF. The CDR3 DNA reads as TGTGCCGCCCCGTTAGGGGGGGGTTGCGATGAGCAGTTCTTC.

The chain joins TRBV9 to TRBJ2-3, with unresolved D. V was cut by 3 bases and J by 0 bases, with 8 bases left in between. The CDR3 loop spans 14 amino acids. CDR1 SGDLS and CDR2 YYNGEE come from the germline V gene. The CDR3 coding sequence is TGTGCCAGCAGCGCTGGGCGCAGCACAGATACGCAGTATTTT. The encoded protein is CASSAGRSTDTQYF.

The gene calls are TRBV19 and TRBJ2-7, with 7 bases lining up with TRBD1. V dropped 5 bases and J dropped 4; count of bases not matched to a gene: 5. The germline gives CDR1 LNHDA, CDR2 SQIVND (reference sequence). The CDR3 has 13 amino acids. The CDR3 spells CASSPGQSYEQYF. DNA for the CDR3: TGTGCCAGTAGTCCGGGACAGAGTTACGAGCAGTACTTC.

V is TRBV10-1 and J is TRBJ2-7, with 7 bases that match TRBD2. This CDR3 has 15 residues. J was trimmed by 6 bases and V by 0 bases; bases with no gene match: 8. Germline loops: CDR1 WNHNN, CDR2 SYGVQD (reference sequence). CDR3 amino acids: CASSESILAPIEQYF. The CDR3 nucleotides are TGCGCCAGCAGTGAGTCGATACTAGCGCCGATCGAGCAGTACTTC.

This chain joins TRBV19 and TRBJ2-7; 11 bases are shared with TRBD1. The CDR3 consists of 15 residues. The germline CDR1 and CDR2 sequences are LNHDA and SQIVND (reference sequence). V gave up 2 bases and J gave up 2 bases; unmatched junction bases: 2. The CDR3 bases are TGTGCCAGTAGTATAACGGGACAGGGGGCCTACGAGCAGTACTTC. Translating gives CASSITGQGAYEQYF.

This clone was counted a single time. The chain employs TRBV27 and TRBJ2-1, with TRBD2 matching 9 bases. The CDR3 covers 15 residues. Per germline, CDR1 MNHEY and CDR2 SMNVEV (reference sequence). Unmatched junction bases numbered 6, after V lost 0 bases and J lost 9 bases. The CDR3 DNA follows: TGTGCCAGCAGTTTATCTGGGACTAGCTTCACTGAGCAGTTCTTC. It codes for CASSLSGTSFTEQFF.

This chain uses TRBV7-9 with TRBJ2-1; 9 nucleotides agree with TRBD1. Germline CDR1 SEHNR, CDR2 FQNEAQ (reference sequence). The junction had 4 bases not matched to a gene; V was cut back by 5 bases and J by 5 bases. The CDR3 is made up of 14 amino acids. DNA for the CDR3: TGTGCCAGCAGCCCGCGGGACAGGGACAATGAGCAGTTCTTC. Protein: CASSPRDRDNEQFF.

The chain has TRBV6-5 and TRBJ1-1, with 11 bases matching TRBD1. Germline V lookup: CDR1 MNHEY, CDR2 SVGAGI. CDR3 length equals 15 residues. Trimming took 5 bases from V and 10 from J; bases not matched to a gene: 12. The DNA of the CDR3 is TGTGCCAGCAGTAAGACCGGGACAGGGGGTCTGGTAGCTTTCTTT. Protein sequence: CASSKTGTGGLVAFF.

The chain uses TRBV5-4 and TRBJ1-3; the D gene is possibly TRBD1 (5 bases). Trimming pared 0 bases from V and 0 bases from J, leaving 7 bases between. The CDR3 has 15 amino acids. CDR1 is SGHNT and CDR2 is YYREEE in the germline V gene (reference sequence). The CDR3 DNA reads as TGTGCCAGCAGCTTGGGCGGGGCCTCTGGAAACACCATATATTTT. It encodes CASSLGGASGNTIYF.

The V gene is TRBV5-5, the J gene TRBJ1-3; D is ambiguous. In germline, CDR1 is SGHKS, CDR2 YYEKEE (reference sequence). Deletions cut 4 bases from V and 5 bases from J, with 13 bases between. The CDR3 runs 14 residues. The CDR3 here is CASSLQELRNTIYF. CDR3 sequence (DNA): TGTGCCAGCAGCCTGCAAGAACTTCGAAACACCATATATTTT.

This sequence joins TRBV4-1 and TRBJ1-1; D may be TRBD1 (5 bases). V lost 4 bases, J lost 2 bases, and 14 bases lay in between. Germline CDR1 reads MGHRA; CDR2 reads YSYEKL. The CDR3 contains 15 residues. The CDR3 nucleotides read TGCGCCAGCAGCCCACTCGTTAGGGGCAACACTGAAGCTTTCTTT. It is translated as CASSPLVRGNTEAFF.

V and J are TRBV27 and TRBJ2-1, with TRBD1 matching over 7 bases. The J segment lost 4 bases and the V segment lost 8 bases, leaving 17 bases of the junction unmatched. Germline CDR1 and CDR2: MNHEY and SMNVEV (reference sequence). This CDR3 is 17 amino acids long. The CDR3 sequence is CASGPSLRAGGYNEQFF. The CDR3 nucleotides are TGTGCCAGCGGTCCTAGTTTACGCGCAGGGGGATACAATGAGCAGTTCTTC.

The rearrangement links TRBV14 to TRBJ2-7; tentatively, D is TRBD2 (5 bases). The V gene's germline CDR1 is SGHDN and CDR2 FVKESK. The CDR3 totals 16 residues. V shed 1 base and J shed 0 bases, with 13 bases lying between them. CDR3 DNA sequence: TGTGCCAGCAGCCAAGGAGTTACGGGAAGCTCCTACGAGCAGTACTTC. This encodes CASSQGVTGSSYEQYF.

This clone was counted once. The chain has TRBV3-1 (or the pseudogene TRBV3-2) and TRBJ1-1; D unresolved. The germline V gene encodes CDR1 LGHDT and CDR2 YNNKEL (reference sequence). Trimming removed 1 base at V and 6 bases at J, with 21 bases between. The CDR3 has 17 residues. DNA of the CDR3: TGTGCCAGCAGCCAAGGGCAGTTAGTCGGGGTGAGGGCTGAAGCTTTCTTT. Amino acids: CASSQGQLVGVRAEAFF.

The chain is built from TRBV9 and TRBJ1-1, with D possibly matching TRBD1 (6 bases). Germline assignment: CDR1 SGDLS and CDR2 YYNGEE. The CDR3 loop spans 16 amino acids. Trimming removed 5 bases at V and 0 bases at J, with 17 bases between. CDR3 protein: CASRPQGMILNTEAFF. Here the CDR3 DNA reads TGTGCCAGCAGACCCCAGGGGATGATATTGAACACTGAAGCTTTCTTT. The complete variable domain, with remaining parts taken from reference TRBV9 and TRBJ1-1, reads DSGVTQTPKHLITATGQRVTLRCSPRSGDLSVYWYQQSLDQGLQFLIQYYNGEERAKGNILERFSAQQFPDLHSELNLSSLELGDSALYFCASRPQGMILNTEAFFGQGTRLTVV.

The chain carries TRBV27 and TRBJ1-6, with D possibly matching TRBD1 (5 bases). V lost 5 bases to trimming and J lost 7 bases, with 15 bases between them. The CDR3 is made up of 15 amino acids. Germline-derived CDR1 and CDR2 are MNHEY and SMNVEV (reference sequence). The chain's CDR3 is CASSPIDSPNSPLHF. CDR3 coding DNA: TGTGCCAGCAGTCCGATTGACAGCCCCAATTCACCCCTCCACTTT.